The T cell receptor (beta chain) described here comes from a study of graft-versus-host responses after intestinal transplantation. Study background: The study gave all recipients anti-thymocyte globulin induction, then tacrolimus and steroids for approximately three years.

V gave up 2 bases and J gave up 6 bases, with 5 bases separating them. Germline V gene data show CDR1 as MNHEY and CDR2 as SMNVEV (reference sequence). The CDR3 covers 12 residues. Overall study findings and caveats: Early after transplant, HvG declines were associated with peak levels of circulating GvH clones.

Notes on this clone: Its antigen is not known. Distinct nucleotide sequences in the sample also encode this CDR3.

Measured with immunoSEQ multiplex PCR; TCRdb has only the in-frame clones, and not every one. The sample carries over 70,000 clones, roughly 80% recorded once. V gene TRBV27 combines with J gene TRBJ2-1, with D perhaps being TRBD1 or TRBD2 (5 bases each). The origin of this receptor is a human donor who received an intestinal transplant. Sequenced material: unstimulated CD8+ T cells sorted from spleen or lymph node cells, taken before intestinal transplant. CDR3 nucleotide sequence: TGTGCCAGCAGTTTAGGGGGCAATGAGCAGTTCTTC. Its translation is CASSLGGNEQFF.